This is a list of T cell receptor beta chains from one sample in a study of CD8 T cells in ankylosing spondylitis. TCRdb re-called the 5' RACE reads with MiXCR, one entry per CDR3 protein. In the table there are some 140,000 distinct CDR3 sequences, roughly 10% of which are singletons. The sample taken for sequencing was blood, either unsorted or a sorted T cell fraction (not recorded which). These receptors originate from a female donor with ankylosing spondylitis or in good health (not recorded which). Both conserved end residues are part of each CDR3. A D gene is named only where the DNA matches it firmly. Size values are once, few and many counts, or a class for expanded clones, and some rows have none.

j_call clone_size d_call v_call cdr3_nt cdr3_aa
TRBJ1-5 many - TRBV19 TGTGCCAGTAGTATAGATCTTCAGCCCCAGCATTTT CASSIDLQPQHF
TRBJ1-1 few - TRBV11-3 TGTGCCAGCAGCTTAGGGGGTTTGGAAAACACTGAAGCTTTCTTT CASSLGGLENTEAFF
TRBJ2-2 many - TRBV12-3/TRBV12-4 TGTGCCAGCAGTTTCGGCAGGGGCACCGGGGAGCTGTTTTTT CASSFGRGTGELFF
TRBJ2-7 many TRBD1 TRBV4-1 TGCGCCAGCAGCCAAGGACAGGGGGAACTCTACGAGCAGTACTTC CASSQGQGELYEQYF
TRBJ2-1 many - TRBV18 TGTGCCAGCTCATTGGATAGGGTAAATGAGCAGTTCTTC CASSLDRVNEQFF
TRBJ2-7 - - TRBV20-1 TGCAGTGCTACGGACGGTCTTTGGGACGAGCAGTACTTC CSATDGLWDEQYF
TRBJ2-1 - TRBD2 TRBV7-8 TGTGCCAGCAGCGTGGGGACTAGCGGCTCCTACAATGAGCAGTTCTTC CASSVGTSGSYNEQFF
TRBJ1-1 - TRBD1 TRBV6-2/TRBV6-3 TGTGCCAGCACACAGGGGAAGGGTGTCGCTGAAGCTTTCTTT CASTQGKGVAEAFF
TRBJ1-1 few - TRBV18 TGTGCCAGCTCACCAATAACAGGGCAGTTAGGCACTGAAGCTTTCTTT CASSPITGQLGTEAFF
TRBJ2-3 - TRBD2 TRBV3-1 TGTGCCAGCAGCCACCCTAGCGGGAGGGCGTCAAGGGATACGCAGTATTTT CASSHPSGRASRDTQYF
TRBJ2-3 many - TRBV29-1 TGCAGCGTCCTCTCGTTTTATACTAGCACAGATACGCAGTATTTT CSVLSFYTSTDTQYF
TRBJ2-1 once - TRBV20-1 TGCAGTGCTAGAGATGAGTACGTGGGAGTGGACAATGAGCAGTTCTTC CSARDEYVGVDNEQFF
TRBJ2-5 many - TRBV20-1 TGCAGTGCCGACGGGATAGCTTCTAACACCCCGGAGACCCAGTACTTC CSADGIASNTPETQYF
TRBJ1-5 - TRBD1 TRBV7-3 TGTGCCAGCAGCAACGGACAGGCTAGCAATCAGCCCCAGCATTTT CASSNGQASNQPQHF